This T cell receptor (beta chain) emerged from a study of blood T cell repertoires in COVID-19. As for the study in general: Donors in the United States, Italy and Spain gave samples during acute or convalescent COVID-19.

Enrolment of Seattle patients took place during active infection, and they were followed longitudinally. Some clones are missing from TCRdb's copy, which holds only in-frame ones; the method was immunoSEQ multiplex PCR. The data hold about 49,000 clones, with under 90% observed a single time. Trimming removed 6 bases at V and 0 bases at J, with 9 bases between. This CDR3 is 15 amino acids long. CDR1 MNHEY and CDR2 SVGAGI come from the germline V gene. The clonotype comes from a woman older than 75 with COVID-19, enrolled during active disease. The rearrangement links TRBV6-5 to TRBJ2-6, with D possibly matching TRBD2 (6 bases). Input material: peripheral blood. CDR3 sequence (DNA): TGTGCCAGCAGGGGCGGGGACTCTGGGGCCAACGTCCTGACTTTC. It specifies CASRGGDSGANVLTF.